This entry lists 5 T cell receptor beta chains sequenced from one sample in a study of T-cell reconstitution after alpha-beta-depleted transplantation in children (dated by TCRdb to about 2016). Library construction relied on PCR. Sequenced on an Illumina HiSeq 2500. TCR libraries were prepared with molecular barcoding, using unique molecular identifiers to normalize TCRbeta repertoire quantification. TCRdb reworked the public reads: Q25 trimming with fastp, MiXCR clone assembly, productive beta chains retained. Rows with a matching CDR3 protein are joined into one entry that keeps the most common DNA and genes. The sample data list 90,000 to 130,000 distinct CDR3 sequences, and about a tenth of these were observed just once. The top ten constitute 8% to 9.5% of the sample. Sequences were derived from PBMCs from the stem cell graft donor, sampled from the stem cell graft. These receptors all stem from a human donor who donated a stem cell graft to a child with acute lymphoblastic leukemia.

This clonotype was counted ten times or more. V is TRBV9 and J is TRBJ2-1; D gene ambiguous. Germline assignment: CDR1 SGDLS and CDR2 YYNGEE. The CDR3 runs to 15 residues. Trimming shortened V by 0 bases and J by 4 bases, and 11 bases separated the two germline ends. CDR3 protein: CASSVVATPYNEQFF. The CDR3, as DNA: TGTGCCAGCAGCGTAGTGGCGACTCCATACAATGAGCAGTTCTTC.

The chain is built from TRBV6-2 or TRBV6-3 and TRBJ1-1; possibly TRBD1 for D (5 bases). The germline gives CDR1 MNHEY, CDR2 SVGEGT. The CDR3 is 16 amino acids. V was cut by 4 bases and J by 5 bases, with 20 bases left in between. The CDR3 nucleotides read TGTGCCAGCAGTTCACCTTCTGGTCAGGGAAAGACTGAAGCTTTCTTT. Amino acids: CASSSPSGQGKTEAFF.

The sample holds many counts of this clonotype. This chain links TRBV12-3 or TRBV12-4 with TRBJ1-1; TRBD1 matches 9 bases. With 5 bases clipped from V and 5 bases from J, the junction kept 6 bases outside the gene matches. The CDR3 spans 14 residues. The CDR3: CASSLRQGETEAFF. The CDR3 DNA follows: TGTGCCAGCAGTCTCCGACAGGGGGAGACTGAAGCTTTCTTT.

This clonotype was counted ten times or more. The chain couples TRBV6-1 to TRBJ1-6; 10 nucleotides match TRBD1. V gave up 6 bases and J gave up 6 bases; unmatched junction bases: 5. The CDR3 contains 15 residues. The germline CDR1 and CDR2 sequences are MNHNS and SASEGT. This chain's CDR3 is CASRTGQGFNSPLHF. The CDR3 region has the DNA TGTGCCAGCAGGACGGGACAGGGGTTTAATTCACCCCTCCACTTT.

There are many counts of this clonotype. The chain couples TRBV20-1 to TRBJ2-3; no definite D call. Trimming cost V 3 bases and J 1 base, with 11 bases left between them. CDR3 length: 14 residues. Per the germline V gene, CDR1 is DFQATT and CDR2 is SNEGSKA (reference sequence). The CDR3 DNA reads TGCAGTGCTAGTTCCGCGCTTGGCACAGATACGCAGTATTTT. Its translation: CSASSALGTDTQYF.